The next 9 T cell receptor beta chains were all read from a single sample in a study of early T cells in non-severe SARS-CoV-2 infection. TCRdb re-derived calls from the 5' RACE reads in MiXCR, one entry per CDR3 protein. This table holds 100,000 to 150,000 distinct CDR3 sequences, around 14% found once. What was sequenced was whole blood. The source of these receptors is an adult who was a healthcare worker with PCR-confirmed SARS-CoV-2 infection or an uninfected control (not recorded which).

The chain has TRBV12-3 or TRBV12-4 and TRBJ1-1; no reliable D call. CDR3 length: 12 amino acids. V was cut by 6 bases and J by 6 bases, with 11 bases left in between. The CDR3 protein is CASSRDVAEAFF. CDR3 DNA sequence: TGTGCCAGCAGCCGGGATGTGGCTGAAGCTTTCTTT.

V gene TRBV20-1 combines with J gene TRBJ1-1; no definite D call. There are 11 residues in the CDR3. Deletions cut 5 bases from V and 5 bases from J, with 9 bases between. CDR1 and CDR2 from the germline V gene are DFQATT and SNEGSKA (reference sequence). The CDR3 is CSASGETEAFF. Here the CDR3 DNA reads TGCAGTGCTTCCGGGGAGACTGAAGCTTTCTTT.

The table lists this clonotype with a few counts. This sequence joins TRBV11-2 and TRBJ2-1, with 7 bases identical to TRBD1. Germline V gene sequence: CDR1 SGHAT, CDR2 FQNNGV. The CDR3 loop spans 15 amino acids. V dropped 4 bases and J dropped 9; count of bases not matched to a gene: 12. Here the CDR3 reads CASSSPDRDYGEQFF. CDR3 in DNA: TGTGCCAGCAGCTCCCCAGACAGGGATTATGGTGAGCAGTTCTTC. Together with reference TRBV11-2 and TRBJ2-1, the CDR3 gives the full variable domain: EAGVAQSPRYKIIEKRQSVAFWCNPISGHATLYWYQQILGQGPKLLIQFQNNGVVDDSQLPKDRFSAERLKGVDSTLKIQPAKLEDSAVYLCASSSPDRDYGEQFFGPGTRLTVL.

This clonotype has ten or more counts. This chain links TRBV12-3 or TRBV12-4 with TRBJ2-3; 7 positions agree with TRBD1. This CDR3 has 14 residues. V was pared by 7 bases and J by 3 bases, with 7 bases of the junction left unmatched. CDR3 sequence (DNA): TGTGCCAGCAATGACAGGGTTAGAACAGATACGCAGTATTTT. The encoded protein is CASNDRVRTDTQYF.

This chain uses TRBV13 with TRBJ1-2; D unclear. CDR1 is PRHDT and CDR2 is FYEKMQ in the germline V gene (reference sequence). This CDR3 is 12 amino acids long. The V end lost 0 bases, the J end lost 8 bases, and 7 bases lay between the germline ends. The CDR3 reads CASSLGVEGYTF. Here the CDR3 DNA reads TGTGCCAGCAGCTTAGGGGTGGAAGGCTACACCTTC. The full variable domain, rest sourced from reference TRBV13 and TRBJ1-2, is AAGVIQSPRHLIKEKRETATLKCYPIPRHDTVYWYQQGPGQDPQFLISFYEKMQSDKGSIPDRFSAQQFSDYHSELNMSSLELGDSALYFCASSLGVEGYTFGSGTRLTVV.

This clonotype appeared a few times. In DNA form, the CDR3 reads TGTGCCAGCAGTTTTAACCAGGGGGCGGACGGCTACACCTTC. Amino acids: CASSFNQGADGYTF. The chain couples TRBV12-3 or TRBV12-4 to TRBJ1-2, with 8 bases fitting TRBD1. The CDR3 covers 14 residues. J gave up 8 bases and V 3 bases, and 8 bases lay outside the gene matches.

CDR3 in amino acids: CASSQTSGKYNEQFF. CDR3 DNA: TGTGCCAGCAGCCAAACTAGCGGAAAATACAATGAGCAGTTCTTC. The chain links TRBV3-1 to TRBJ2-1, with 8 nucleotides matching TRBD2. V trimming: 2 bases; J trimming: 4 bases; junction bases outside the gene matches: 4. This CDR3 comprises 15 residues. The germline gives CDR1 LGHDT, CDR2 YNNKEL (reference sequence).

This clonotype was found many times. This chain uses TRBV20-1 with TRBJ1-2; D unresolved. CDR3 size: 12 residues. The V end lost 3 bases, the J end lost 8 bases, and 13 bases lay between the germline ends. The germline V gene encodes CDR1 DFQATT and CDR2 SNEGSKA (reference sequence). CDR3 sequence (DNA): TGCAGTGCTAGGTGGCCCCAGTCCGGCTACACCTTC. Translating gives CSARWPQSGYTF.

This clonotype was recorded many times. The CDR3 spells CASSRGANEKLFF. CDR3 DNA: TGTGCCAGCAGCCGCGGGGCTAATGAAAAACTGTTTTTT. This rearrangement joins TRBV14 to TRBJ1-4; no reliable D call. V was cut by 4 bases and J by 3 bases, with 6 bases left in between. Germline-derived CDR1 and CDR2 are SGHDN and FVKESK. The CDR3 contains 13 residues.